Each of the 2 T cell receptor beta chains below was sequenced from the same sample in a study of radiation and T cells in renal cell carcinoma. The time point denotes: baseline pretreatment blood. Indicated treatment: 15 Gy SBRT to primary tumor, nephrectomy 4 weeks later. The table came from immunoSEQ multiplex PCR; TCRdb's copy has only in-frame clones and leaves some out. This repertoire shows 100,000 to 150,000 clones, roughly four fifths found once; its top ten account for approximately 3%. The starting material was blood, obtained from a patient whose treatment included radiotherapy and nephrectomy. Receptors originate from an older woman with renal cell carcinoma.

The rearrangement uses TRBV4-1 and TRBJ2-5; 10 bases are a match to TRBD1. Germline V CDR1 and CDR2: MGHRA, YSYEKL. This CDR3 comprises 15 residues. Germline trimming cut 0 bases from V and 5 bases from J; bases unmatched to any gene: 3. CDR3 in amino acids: CASSQEDRGLETQYF. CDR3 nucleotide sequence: TGCGCCAGCAGCCAAGAGGACAGGGGGTTGGAGACCCAGTACTTC.

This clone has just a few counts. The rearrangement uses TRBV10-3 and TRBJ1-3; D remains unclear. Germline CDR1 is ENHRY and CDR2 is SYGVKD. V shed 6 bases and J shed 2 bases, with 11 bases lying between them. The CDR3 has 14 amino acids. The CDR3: CAISNIRAGNTIYF. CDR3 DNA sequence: TGTGCCATCAGCAACATCAGAGCTGGAAACACCATATATTTT.